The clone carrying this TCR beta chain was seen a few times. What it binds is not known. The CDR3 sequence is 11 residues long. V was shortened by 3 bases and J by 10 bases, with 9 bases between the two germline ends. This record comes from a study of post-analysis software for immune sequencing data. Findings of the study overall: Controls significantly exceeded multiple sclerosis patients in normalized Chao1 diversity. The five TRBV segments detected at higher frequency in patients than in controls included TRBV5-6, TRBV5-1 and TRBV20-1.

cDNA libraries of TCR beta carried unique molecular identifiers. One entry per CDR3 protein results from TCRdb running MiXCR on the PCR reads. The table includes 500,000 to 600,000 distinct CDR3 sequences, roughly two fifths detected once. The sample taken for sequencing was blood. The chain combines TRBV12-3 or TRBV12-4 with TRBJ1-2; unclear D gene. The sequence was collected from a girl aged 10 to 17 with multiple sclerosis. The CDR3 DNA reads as TGTGCCAGCAGTTTGATGACATCCTACACCTTC. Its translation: CASSLMTSYTF.